The subject of this entry is one T cell receptor (beta chain). In TCRdb, the RT-PCR reads were re-called with MiXCR into one record per CDR3 protein. The sample has 300,000 to 350,000 distinct CDR3 sequences; around a fifth are singletons. This sample was included in a study of response to subunit inactivated influenza vaccine. In germline, CDR1 is SEHNR, CDR2 FQNEAQ (reference sequence). The junction had 3 bases not matched to a gene; V was cut back by 4 bases and J by 2 bases. This CDR3 is built from 15 residues. The clonotype originates from a man between 50 and 75 years old who received an inactivated influenza vaccine. This chain connects TRBV7-9 to TRBJ2-3, with 10 bases matching TRBD2. Sequencing used PBMCs from blood, obtained around 22 months after vaccination. The CDR3 region is CASSSSGSNTDTQYF. The CDR3 DNA reads TGTGCCAGCAGCTCTAGCGGGAGTAACACAGATACGCAGTATTTT.